The 2 T cell receptor beta chains in this list originate from one sample, sequenced in a study of blood T cell repertoires in COVID-19. Generated by immunoSEQ multiplex PCR, the TCRdb table keeps only in-frame clones and is missing some. The sample carries 74,000 or so clones, 89% recorded once. Input material: peripheral blood. The source is a man over 45 with active COVID-19.

The rearrangement joins TRBV7-2 to TRBJ1-2; the D gene is possibly TRBD1 (6 bases). The CDR3 is 15 residues long. The V gene's germline CDR1 is SGHTA and CDR2 FQGNSA. V lost 5 bases and J lost 4, with 17 bases in between. The CDR3: CASSMTGLTFYGYTF. The CDR3 bases are TGTGCCAGCAGCATGACAGGATTAACCTTCTATGGCTACACCTTC.

The rearrangement links TRBV4-3 to TRBJ2-7; 7 bases are shared with TRBD1. V lost 1 base, J lost 5 bases, and 5 bases stayed unmatched. In germline, CDR1 is LGHNA, CDR2 YSLEER. CDR3 length equals 14 residues. CDR3 amino acids: CASSQATGRHEQYF. Here the CDR3 DNA reads TGCGCCAGCAGCCAAGCGACAGGGCGCCACGAGCAGTACTTC.